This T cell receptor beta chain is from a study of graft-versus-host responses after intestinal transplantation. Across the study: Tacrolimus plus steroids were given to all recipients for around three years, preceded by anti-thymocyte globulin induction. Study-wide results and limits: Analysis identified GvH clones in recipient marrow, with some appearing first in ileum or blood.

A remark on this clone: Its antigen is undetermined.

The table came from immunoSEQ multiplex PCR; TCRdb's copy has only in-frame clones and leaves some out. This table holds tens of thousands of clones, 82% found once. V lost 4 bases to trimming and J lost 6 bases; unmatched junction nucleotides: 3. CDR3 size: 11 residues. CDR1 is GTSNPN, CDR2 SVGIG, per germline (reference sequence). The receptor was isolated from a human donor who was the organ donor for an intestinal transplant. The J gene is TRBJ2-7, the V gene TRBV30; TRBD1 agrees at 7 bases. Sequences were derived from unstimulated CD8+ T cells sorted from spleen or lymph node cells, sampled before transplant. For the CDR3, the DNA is TGTGCCTGGAACAGGGGAAGCGAGCAGTACTTC. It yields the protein CAWNRGSEQYF.